This T cell receptor (beta chain) emerged from a study of blood T cell repertoires in COVID-19. About the research overall: The samples span acute and convalescent COVID-19 from the United States, Italy and Spain. PBMCs, B-cell-depleted T cells, or T cells were the source of the cDNA or gDNA that made up the material.

In the authors' workflow: Nucleated cell number was recorded as an estimate derived from reference gene primer amplification. Sequenced by immunoSEQ multiplex PCR; TCRdb stores in-frame clones only, minus some. The D gene and trimming were derived from the DNA, and the V and J assignments and clone size from that table. The table includes under 350,000 clones, approximately 85% detected once. This CDR3 spans 14 amino acids. Germline CDR1 and CDR2: KGHSH and LQKENI. V lost 6 bases to trimming and J lost 4 bases; unmatched junction nucleotides: 4. The clonotype was recovered from a human donor in a cohort sampled during active COVID-19. The chain couples TRBV18 to TRBJ1-3, with TRBD1 identical over 9 bases. What was sequenced was peripheral blood. The CDR3 nucleotides are TGTGCCAGCTCGGCCGGGACAGGGGGAAACACCATATATTTT. Residues: CASSAGTGGNTIYF.